Below are 15 T cell receptor beta chains sequenced from a single sample in a study of cytomegalovirus exposure and HLA in healthy donors. 13 Jbeta primers and 60 Vbeta primers were used for the PCR. Using immunoSEQ multiplex PCR, the repertoire was profiled, and TCRdb retains in-frame clones only, with some absent. Here the sample spans about 160,000 clones, 84% being singletons. The sample consisted of PBMCs. The origin of the receptors is a man aged 45-65 years in good health and CMV-seropositive.

The chain links TRBV27 to TRBJ2-1; 14 bases line up with TRBD2. Per the germline V gene, CDR1 is MNHEY and CDR2 is SMNVEV (reference sequence). V shed 5 bases and J 9 bases; nucleotides not matched to a gene: 9. This CDR3 contains 16 residues. The DNA of the CDR3 is TGTGCCAGCAGTCTAACCGGGACTAGCGGGAGCAGTGAGCAGTTCTTC. Protein product: CASSLTGTSGSSEQFF.

The genes are TRBV2 and TRBJ2-3, with D tentatively TRBD2 (6 bases). CDR1 SNHLY and CDR2 FYNNEI come from the germline V gene. V was trimmed by 0 bases and J by 1 base, leaving 11 bases between them. CDR3 length equals 16 residues. In DNA, the CDR3 is TGTGCCAGCAGTGAAGCGGGAAGGAGGGGCACAGATACGCAGTATTTT. It yields the protein CASSEAGRRGTDTQYF.

The chain couples TRBV27 to TRBJ1-5; D gene uncertain. Germline CDR1 is MNHEY and CDR2 is SMNVEV (reference sequence). Trimming took 2 bases from V and 0 from J, leaving 14 bases between them. The CDR3 runs to 17 residues. CDR3 protein: CASSLRWNRYSNQPQHF. The CDR3 nucleotides are TGTGCCAGCAGTTTAAGATGGAACAGATATAGCAATCAGCCCCAGCATTTT.

The V and J genes are TRBV6-1 and TRBJ1-4, with unresolved D. CDR1 MNHNS and CDR2 SASEGT come from the germline V gene. Trimming took off 6 bases at V and 1 base at J, with 12 bases between the two ends. This CDR3 spans 15 amino acids. The CDR3 is CASRIQQLTNEKLFF. As DNA, the CDR3 is TGTGCCAGCAGAATACAACAGCTAACTAATGAAAAACTGTTTTTT.

V is TRBV6-5 and J is TRBJ1-4, with D possibly matching TRBD1 (6 bases). The V gene's germline CDR1 is MNHEY and CDR2 SVGAGI. V lost 4 bases, J lost 8 bases, and 14 bases lay in between. This CDR3 has 14 residues. This chain's CDR3 is CASSLGGVSEKLFF. The CDR3, as DNA: TGTGCCAGCAGTTTAGGGGGTGTGTCGGAAAAACTGTTTTTT.

This clone was counted once. The chain employs TRBV5-1 and TRBJ2-3; D not resolved. Trimming removed 3 bases from V and 3 bases from J, with 17 bases in between. The CDR3 extends over 16 amino acids. Germline V gene lookup returns CDR1 SGHRS and CDR2 YFSETQ. The CDR3, as DNA: TGCGCCAGCAGCTCATGGCCATCGGGTGGTACAGATACGCAGTATTTT. Amino acid sequence: CASSSWPSGGTDTQYF.

V and J are TRBV5-6 and TRBJ2-1; D is undetermined. V was trimmed by 2 bases and J by 9 bases, leaving 12 bases between them. Looked up from germline, CDR1 is SGHDT and CDR2 is YYEEEE. The CDR3 has 13 amino acids. This CDR3 is CASSFELITEQFF. CDR3 nucleotide sequence: TGTGCCAGCAGCTTTGAGCTGATCACTGAGCAGTTCTTC.

The rearrangement joins TRBV5-1 to TRBJ2-3; D not certain. CDR3 length: 15 amino acids. Looked up from germline, CDR1 is SGHRS and CDR2 is YFSETQ. V was trimmed by 2 bases and J by 2 bases, leaving 12 bases between them. For the CDR3, the DNA is TGCGCCAGCAGCTTCGTCCCCGGAGACACAGATACGCAGTATTTT. Residues: CASSFVPGDTDTQYF. The entire variable domain, with the rest obtained from reference TRBV5-1 and TRBJ2-3, is as follows: KAGVTQTPRYLIKTRGQQVTLSCSPISGHRSVSWYQQTPGQGLQFLFEYFSETQRNKGNFPGRFSGRQFSNSRSEMNVSTLELGDSALYLCASSFVPGDTDTQYFGPGTRLTVL.

As concerns this clone: As the CDR3 is not closed by the conserved phenylalanine or tryptophan, this likely results from a read error. This chain connects TRBV29-1 to TRBJ1-2; no reliable D call. Germline CDR1 and CDR2: SQVTM and ANQGSEA. Trimming removed 5 bases at V and 6 bases at J, with 22 bases between. The CDR3 sequence is 15 residues long. For the CDR3, the DNA is TGCAGCGTTCTAAGAACCGGGAGCGCCTTCGATGGCTACACCTCC. The encoded protein is CSVLRTGSAFDGYTS.

This chain connects TRBV10-3 to TRBJ2-3, with 9 bases aligning to TRBD1. This CDR3 has 17 residues. V lost 0 bases and J lost 3; bases outside the gene matches: 7. Germline V gene lookup returns CDR1 ENHRY and CDR2 SYGVKD. DNA of the CDR3: TGTGCCATCAGTGAGTCAGCCTGGACAGGGGAAACAGATACGCAGTATTTT. It codes for CAISESAWTGETDTQYF.

V is TRBV19 and J is TRBJ1-2, with 8 bases lining up with TRBD1. The germline V gene has CDR1 LNHDA and CDR2 SQIVND (reference sequence). This CDR3 region has 15 residues. Trimming took 8 bases from V and 5 from J; bases not matched to a gene: 13. This CDR3 reads CASEPGQVRGYGYTF. The CDR3 bases are TGTGCCAGTGAACCGGGACAGGTACGAGGGTATGGCTACACCTTC.

There are a few counts of this clone. This chain links TRBV11-2 with TRBJ2-1; D possibly corresponds to TRBD2 (6 bases). The length of the CDR3 is 11 residues. V lost 3 bases and J lost 10, with 7 bases in between. Germline assignment: CDR1 SGHAT and CDR2 FQNNGV. In DNA form, the CDR3 reads TGTGCCAGCAGCTTCCGGGGGGAGCAGTTCTTC. Translation gives CASSFRGEQFF.

V usage is TRBV5-6 and J usage is TRBJ2-7, with D tentatively TRBD1 (6 bases). The germline CDR1 and CDR2 sequences are SGHDT and YYEEEE. V lost 0 bases and J 7 bases, leaving 11 bases between the germline ends. The CDR3 spans 13 residues. The CDR3 here is CASSLVQGREQYV. The CDR3 nucleotides read TGTGCCAGCAGCTTGGTACAGGGAAGGGAGCAGTACGTC.

V and J are TRBV6-6 and TRBJ2-3; D call uncertain. The CDR3 sequence is 14 residues long. Per the germline V gene, CDR1 is MNHNY and CDR2 is SVGAGI (reference sequence). V lost 2 bases and J 9 bases, leaving 15 bases between the germline ends. CDR3 loop: CASSYRTYTLTQYF. The CDR3 coding sequence is TGTGCCAGCAGTTACCGAACCTATACGTTAACGCAGTATTTT.

The chain employs TRBV5-4 and TRBJ2-7, with D tentatively TRBD2 (6 bases). Germline CDR1 SGHNT, CDR2 YYREEE (reference sequence). The CDR3 runs 13 residues. V gave up 2 bases and J gave up 4 bases, with 10 bases separating them. CDR3 DNA sequence: TGTGCCAGCAGCTTTGAGGGGAGGTACGAGCAGTACGTC. This encodes CASSFEGRYEQYV.